What follows is one TCR beta chain and its context. What it binds is unknown. The data were obtained in a study of Ad26.COV2.S vaccination and SARS-CoV-2 variants. General observations from the study: Post-vaccination breadth of spike-specific CD8+ and CD4+ T cell responses was reportedly substantial. Vaccine and placebo recipients had similar non-spike TCR breadth.

Sequenced by immunoSEQ multiplex PCR; TCRdb stores in-frame clones only, minus some. The table lists about 680,000 clones, about 89% of them singletons, with about 1.5% in the top ten. Treatment in this sample: roughly 18 received Ad26.COV2.S at low or high dose, single or two shots; roughly five received placebo; per-sample allocation not given. It was on day 63 after the first vaccine or placebo injection that samples were taken. Wuhan-strain spike was delivered by a replication-incompetent Ad26 vector. The sequencing used peripheral blood, collected in a trial of Ad26.COV2.S vaccine versus placebo. This TCR was recovered from a person aged 18 to 59 who received the Ad26.COV2.S COVID-19 vaccine or a placebo.

The CDR3 loop reads CASSLAGGNQPQHF. The CDR3 region has the DNA TGTGCCAGCAGCTTGGCGGGAGGCAATCAGCCCCAGCATTTT. The rearrangement links TRBV5-5 to TRBJ1-5; no definite D call. This CDR3 spans 14 amino acids. With 0 bases removed from V and 2 bases from J, the gap between germline ends came to 6 bases. The germline V gene encodes CDR1 SGHKS and CDR2 YYEKEE (reference sequence).